This T cell receptor (beta chain) was documented in a study of T cells in Graves' hyperthyroidism and ophthalmopathy. The source material, RNA transcripts, was used to amplify TCR beta CDR3 regions. RT-PCR in the first round (using the HTBI primer set) targeted the TCR CDR3. TCRdb passed the multiplex PCR reads through MiXCR, listing each CDR3 protein once. The table includes 640,000 or so distinct CDR3 sequences, roughly 14% detected once. The sequencing sample was made of blood. This clonotype was obtained from a woman between 35 and 50 years old with Graves' ophthalmopathy.

The CDR3 sequence is CASSLVAIGQETQYF. The CDR3 DNA reads TGTGCCAGCAGCTTAGTTGCAATCGGACAAGAGACCCAGTACTTC. The J gene is TRBJ2-5, the V gene TRBV7-9; no definite D call. Germline V gene sequence: CDR1 SEHNR, CDR2 FQNEAQ (reference sequence). The CDR3 sequence is 15 residues long. Trimming removed 1 base at V and 2 bases at J, with 11 bases between. Full variable domain (remainder filled in from reference TRBV7-9 and TRBJ2-5): DTGVSQNPRHKITKRGQNVTFRCDPISEHNRLYWYRQTLGQGPEFLTYFQNEAQLEKSRLLSDRFSAERPKGSFSTLEIQRTEQGDSAMYLCASSLVAIGQETQYFGPGTRLLVL.